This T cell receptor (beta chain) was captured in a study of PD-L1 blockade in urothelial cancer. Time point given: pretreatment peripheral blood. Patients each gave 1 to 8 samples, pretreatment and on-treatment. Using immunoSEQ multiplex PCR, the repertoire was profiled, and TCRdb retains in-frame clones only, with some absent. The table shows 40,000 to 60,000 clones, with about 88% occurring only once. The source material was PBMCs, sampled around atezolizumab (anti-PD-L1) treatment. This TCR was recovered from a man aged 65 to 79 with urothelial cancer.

In DNA, the CDR3 is TGTGCCAGTAGCCCCGGGAGGCGGGAGGGCCGAAATGAGCAGTTCTTC. Protein: CASSPGRREGRNEQFF. The chain joins TRBV19 to TRBJ2-1; 9 bases are shared with TRBD2. CDR3 length: 16 amino acids. With V trimmed by 6 bases and J by 7 bases, 13 bases remained unmatched. Germline CDR1 reads LNHDA; CDR2 reads SQIVND (reference sequence).